The 2 T cell receptor beta chains in this list originate from one sample, sequenced in a study of glioma-infiltrating T cells after dendritic cell vaccination. Clones were read by immunoSEQ multiplex PCR, and TCRdb kept only the in-frame ones, dropping some. The repertoire holds roughly 80,000 clones, with roughly 84% as singletons. Stated time point: after dendritic cell vaccination, including at tumor progression/relapse. Sequenced here: blood, sampled after dendritic cell vaccination. The receptors here all came from a human donor with glioblastoma.

This chain links TRBV2 with TRBJ1-6, with 9 positions matching TRBD1. The junction had 9 bases not matched to a gene; V was cut back by 6 bases and J by 6 bases. The CDR3 loop spans 16 amino acids. CDR1 is SNHLY and CDR2 is FYNNEI in the germline V gene. The CDR3 DNA is TGTGCCAGCAGGGCACAGGGGGCGGCCATTAATTCACCCCTCCACTTT. It yields the protein CASRAQGAAINSPLHF.

The chain employs TRBV18 and TRBJ2-7; D is perhaps TRBD2 (6 bases). Trimming pared 1 base from V and 6 bases from J, leaving 19 bases between. The CDR3 loop spans 16 amino acids. Germline V gene lookup returns CDR1 KGHSH and CDR2 LQKENI. The CDR3 protein is CASSPLAARDYGEQYF. The CDR3 DNA follows: TGTGCCAGCTCACCACTAGCGGCTAGGGATTACGGCGAGCAGTACTTC.